The next 17 T cell receptor beta chains were all read from a single sample in a study of OX40 agonist ivuxolimab in advanced cancers. Clones were sequenced by immunoSEQ multiplex PCR, and TCRdb holds only the in-frame ones, with some missing. The data contain 90,000 to 95,000 clones, more than 75% of them singletons. Sample: CD4+ or CD8+ T cells sorted from blood, taken in a trial of the OX40 agonist ivuxolimab. All receptors derive from an adult with an advanced solid tumor such as melanoma, head and neck, liver or kidney cancer.

The chain employs TRBV21-1 and TRBJ1-5. TRBV21-1 is a known pseudogene. CDR3 size: 13 residues. CDR3 residues: CASSLEVRQPQHF. CDR3 DNA: TGTGCCAGCAGCCTTGAAGTGCGTCAGCCCCAGCATTTT.

In DNA, the CDR3 is TGTGCCAGCAGCTTCACCCGGGACGGAGAAGCTTTCTTT. It yields the protein CASSFTRDGEAFF. The rearrangement joins TRBV7-2 to TRBJ1-1; possible D gene TRBD1, 5 bases. Trimming removed 3 bases at V and 8 bases at J, with 13 bases between. Germline V CDR1 and CDR2: SGHTA, FQGNSA. This CDR3 has 13 residues.

V is TRBV10-3 and J is TRBJ2-2; the match to TRBD2 covers 11 bases. V gave up 3 bases and J gave up 7 bases; unmatched junction bases: 4. This CDR3 has 15 residues. CDR1 is ENHRY and CDR2 is SYGVKD in the germline V gene. CDR3 sequence reads: CAISELAGANGELFF. The DNA of the CDR3 is TGTGCCATCAGTGAACTAGCGGGAGCGAACGGGGAGCTGTTTTTT.

The CDR3 region is CASSWGLQNTEAFF. CDR3 nucleotide sequence: TGCGCCAGCAGCTGGGGACTACAGAACACTGAAGCTTTCTTT. The rearrangement joins TRBV5-1 to TRBJ1-1; a possible D gene is TRBD1 (5 bases). Trimming pared 3 bases from V and 1 base from J, leaving 10 bases between. Germline V gene data show CDR1 as SGHRS and CDR2 as YFSETQ. The CDR3 has 14 amino acids.

The V call is TRBV19, the J call TRBJ2-7; TRBD1 matches 7 bases. Germline V gene sequence: CDR1 LNHDA, CDR2 SQIVND (reference sequence). Unmatched junction bases numbered 5, after V lost 0 bases and J lost 0 bases. The CDR3 is 16 amino acids. The CDR3 reads CASSIDRDSSSYEQYF. As DNA, the CDR3 is TGTGCCAGTAGTATAGATCGGGACAGCTCCTCCTACGAGCAGTACTTC.

This clone occurred once. The rearrangement joins TRBV2 to TRBJ1-1; D gene unclear. Germline V CDR1 and CDR2: SNHLY, FYNNEI. V was pared by 2 bases and J by 3 bases, with 16 bases between. This CDR3 comprises 16 residues. CDR3 protein: CASSESSRPGDTEAFF. DNA of the CDR3: TGTGCCAGCAGTGAATCATCGCGACCCGGGGACACTGAAGCTTTCTTT.

The V gene is TRBV7-2, the J gene TRBJ2-1; 8 nucleotides align to TRBD2. Germline V lookup: CDR1 SGHTA, CDR2 FQGNSA. The J segment lost 9 bases and the V segment lost 5 bases, leaving 9 bases of the junction unmatched. The CDR3 sequence is 14 residues long. The CDR3 DNA follows: TGTGCCAGCAGCACCACTAGCGGCTCTGGTGAGCAGTTCTTC. It specifies CASSTTSGSGEQFF.

The rearrangement uses TRBV27 and TRBJ2-2, with a tentative D call TRBD1 (6 bases). Germline CDR1 and CDR2: MNHEY and SMNVEV (reference sequence). Between the trimmed V and J ends, which lost 5 bases and 4 bases, there was a span of 17 bases. This CDR3 spans 16 amino acids. CDR3 in amino acids: CASSPHGQSGTGELFF. CDR3 in DNA: TGTGCCAGCAGTCCCCACGGACAGAGCGGCACCGGGGAGCTGTTTTTT.

The chain uses TRBV5-1 and TRBJ2-3; the D gene could be TRBD1 or TRBD2 (6 bases each). Trimming left V 3 bases short and J 6 bases short, with 17 bases between. CDR3 length equals 15 residues. Germline loops: CDR1 SGHRS, CDR2 YFSETQ. This CDR3 reads CASSWGAGEEDTQYF. Written as DNA, the CDR3 is TGCGCCAGCAGCTGGGGGGCAGGGGAGGAGGATACGCAGTATTTT.

The chain combines TRBV7-2 with TRBJ2-7; 12 positions match TRBD2. The CDR3 contains 15 residues. The J segment lost 2 bases and the V segment lost 5 bases, leaving 4 bases of the junction unmatched. Germline loops: CDR1 SGHTA, CDR2 FQGNSA. The CDR3 sequence is CASSPLAGGTYEQYV. In DNA form, the CDR3 reads TGTGCCAGCAGCCCTCTAGCGGGAGGGACCTACGAGCAGTACGTC.

The rearrangement uses TRBV15 and TRBJ2-3; the D gene is possibly TRBD1 (5 bases). Germline assignment: CDR1 LNHNV and CDR2 YYDKDF (reference sequence). The length of the CDR3 is 14 residues. Deletions cut 3 bases from V and 1 base from J, with 8 bases between. The DNA for the CDR3 is TGTGCCACCAGCAGGGGGCTTGGCACAGATACGCAGTATTTT. As protein: CATSRGLGTDTQYF. Using reference TRBV15 and TRBJ2-3 for the parts outside the CDR3, the full variable domain is DAMVIQNPRYQVTQFGKPVTLSCSQTLNHNVMYWYQQKSSQAPKLLFHYYDKDFNNEADTPDNFQSRRPNTSFCFLDIRSPGLGDTAMYLCATSRGLGTDTQYFGPGTRLTVL.

The chain has TRBV10-3 and TRBJ2-1; TRBD1 aligns across 10 bases. The CDR3 consists of 14 residues. After removal of 7 bases from V and 9 bases from J, the junction contained 9 bases not matched to a gene. Germline CDR1 and CDR2: ENHRY and SYGVKD. The DNA for the CDR3 is TGTGCCATCACCCCAGGGACAGGGGATCGTGAGCAGTTCTTC. Its translation is CAITPGTGDREQFF.

The chain joins TRBV6-1 to TRBJ1-1, with 8 bases fitting TRBD1. Unmatched junction bases numbered 4, after V lost 7 bases and J lost 3 bases. Germline V CDR1 and CDR2: MNHNS, SASEGT. The CDR3 is made up of 13 amino acids. CDR3 loop: CASTLDRDTEAFF. The DNA for the CDR3 is TGTGCCAGCACCCTGGACAGGGACACTGAAGCTTTCTTT.

This clone was observed a few times. The rearrangement joins TRBV19 to TRBJ1-5; D is ambiguous. Germline CDR1 and CDR2: LNHDA and SQIVND (reference sequence). CDR3 length: 13 amino acids. V was pared by 7 bases and J by 4 bases, with 11 bases between. CDR3 sequence reads: CASNQVPNQPQHF. The CDR3 region has the DNA TGTGCCAGTAACCAGGTTCCAAATCAGCCCCAGCATTTT.

CDR3 nucleotides: TGCGCCAGCAGCATACTGACAGGGTCCGAGACCCAGTACTTC. Its protein product is CASSILTGSETQYF. The chain couples TRBV5-1 to TRBJ2-5, with 7 nucleotides matching TRBD1. After removal of 4 bases from V and 5 bases from J, the junction contained 8 bases not matched to a gene. In germline, CDR1 is SGHRS, CDR2 YFSETQ. CDR3 length: 14 residues.

This rearrangement joins TRBV18 to TRBJ2-2, with 8 bases matching TRBD1. With 3 bases clipped from V and 6 bases from J, the junction kept 9 bases outside the gene matches. CDR1 and CDR2 from the germline V gene are KGHSH and LQKENI. This CDR3 spans 16 amino acids. As DNA, the CDR3 is TGTGCCAGCTCACCCAACCGACAGGGGATTGCCGGGGAGCTGTTTTTT. Protein product: CASSPNRQGIAGELFF.

V usage is TRBV6-6 and J usage is TRBJ1-1; D is possibly TRBD1 (5 bases). Looked up from germline, CDR1 is MNHNY and CDR2 is SVGAGI (reference sequence). CDR3 length equals 13 residues. Trimming took 8 bases from V and 3 from J, leaving 13 bases between them. The CDR3 sequence is CASSGNKDTEAFF. CDR3 nucleotides: TGTGCCAGCTCAGGGAATAAGGACACTGAAGCTTTCTTT.